This T cell receptor beta chain was found in a study of blood T cell repertoires in COVID-19. The wider study: The samples span acute and convalescent COVID-19 from the United States, Italy and Spain. From T cells, B-cell-depleted T cells, or PBMCs came the material, which was cDNA or gDNA.

In the original processing: Reference gene primer amplification gave nucleated cell count estimates. TCRdb keeps only in-frame clones here, not all; method: immunoSEQ multiplex PCR. For V, J and clone size, that table is used; D and trimming come from the DNA. The sample yields 200,000 to 300,000 clones, 75% to 85% seen once. Germline assignment: CDR1 SNHLY and CDR2 FYNNEI. The length of the CDR3 is 15 residues. Trimming left V 6 bases short and J 0 bases short, with 15 bases between. The origin of this receptor is a middle-aged man who had recovered from COVID-19. The sample was peripheral blood. The chain combines TRBV2 with TRBJ2-7, with a tentative D call TRBD2 (5 bases). CDR3 in DNA: TGTGCCAGCAGGAGGTTGGAGGATAGCTCCTACGAGCAGTACTTC. Its protein is CASRRLEDSSYEQYF.